This TCR beta chain stems from a study of spatial heterogeneity in lung cancer. In TCRdb, the 5' RACE reads were re-called with MiXCR into one record per CDR3 protein. The sample lists 45,000 to 55,000 distinct CDR3 sequences, approximately 5.3% seen once, with around 10% in the top ten. Specified time point: sample taken at primary tumor resection. This clonotype has ten or more counts. The V gene end was trimmed by 4 bases and the J gene end by 1 base; junction bases not matched to a gene: 19. The CDR3 totals 20 residues. Germline V gene lookup returns CDR1 MDHEN and CDR2 SYDVKM. The clonotype was recovered from a male donor with early-stage non-small cell lung cancer. The chain couples TRBV28 to TRBJ2-5; 9 bases align to TRBD2. The sample was PBMCs, taken at surgery. Here the CDR3 reads CASSYARLAGWAAAQETQYF. As DNA, the CDR3 is TGTGCCAGCAGTTACGCCCGTCTAGCGGGATGGGCGGCCGCCCAAGAGACCCAGTACTTC. The full variable domain, rest sourced from reference TRBV28 and TRBJ2-5, is DVKVTQSSRYLVKRTGEKVFLECVQDMDHENMFWYRQDPGLGLRLIYFSYDVKMKEKGDIPEGYSVSREKKERFSLILESASTNQTSMYLCASSYARLAGWAAAQETQYFGPGTRLLVL.